The 8 T cell receptor beta chains in this list originate from one sample, sequenced in a study of identical twins. TCRdb analysed the 5' RACE reads with MiXCR anew, one entry per CDR3 protein. The sample holds about 1.7 million distinct CDR3 sequences, around a third seen once. The sample taken for sequencing was cord blood. These TCRs come from a newborn girl in good health.

The V gene is TRBV12-3 or TRBV12-4, the J gene TRBJ2-3; a weak D match, TRBD2 (6 bases). Trimming cost V 2 bases and J 6 bases, with 15 bases left between them. CDR3 length equals 15 residues. CDR3 sequence: CASSLSSSEGDTQYF. The CDR3 region has the DNA TGTGCCAGCAGTTTAAGCTCTAGCGAGGGCGATACGCAGTATTTT.

This clonotype has at least ten counts. The chain combines TRBV7-2 with TRBJ2-1; D is perhaps TRBD2 (5 bases). The V end was cut by 4 bases, the J end by 0 bases, with 10 bases between. Looked up from germline, CDR1 is SGHTA and CDR2 is FQGNSA. CDR3 length: 15 residues. The CDR3 sequence is CASSSDSLSYNEQFF. The CDR3 bases are TGTGCCAGCAGCTCGGACTCCCTCTCCTACAATGAGCAGTTCTTC.

This clonotype was seen a few times. The chain combines TRBV30 with TRBJ2-4, with D unclear. The J call may be incorrect, as the DNA end agrees better with TRBJ2-7. CDR3 size: 11 residues. Germline CDR1 is GTSNPN and CDR2 is SVGIG (reference sequence). For the CDR3, the DNA is TGTGCCTGGATGTTCGGTTACGAGCAGTACTTC. It is translated as CAWMFGYEQYF.

This clonotype was observed a handful of times. The rearrangement links TRBV27 to TRBJ2-7; D possibly uses TRBD1 or TRBD2 (7 bases each). Germline values: CDR1 MNHEY, CDR2 SMNVEV (reference sequence). V gave up 3 bases and J gave up 4 bases, with 13 bases separating them. This CDR3 has 14 residues. CDR3 sequence reads: CASSLYQGGYEQYF. CDR3 bases: TGTGCCAGCAGTTTGTACCAGGGGGGGTACGAGCAGTACTTC.

This clonotype was seen repeatedly, ten times or more. V usage is TRBV28 and J usage is TRBJ2-1, with 7 bases lining up with TRBD2. There are 18 residues in the CDR3. V dropped 5 bases and J dropped 0; count of bases not matched to a gene: 13. In germline, CDR1 is MDHEN, CDR2 SYDVKM. CDR3 sequence: CASSGASGITASYNEQFF. CDR3 bases: TGTGCCAGCAGTGGGGCTAGCGGTATAACCGCCTCCTACAATGAGCAGTTCTTC.

Regarding this clonotype: Germline is not matched at one junction end, which may reflect a read error. The rearrangement joins TRBV3-1 to TRBJ1-5, with 9 bases identical to TRBD1. This CDR3 region has 16 residues. CDR1 LGHDT and CDR2 YNNKEL come from the germline V gene (reference sequence). CDR3 protein: CASRQARTGANQPQHF. CDR3 in DNA: TGTGCCAGCAGACAAGCTAGGACAGGGGCGAATCAGCCCCAGCATTTT.

This chain connects TRBV11-2 to TRBJ2-1, with TRBD2 matching 7 bases. J gave up 4 bases and V 4 bases, and 7 bases lay outside the gene matches. This CDR3 is built from 15 residues. Per the germline V gene, CDR1 is SGHAT and CDR2 is FQNNGV. The CDR3 reads CASSSISGPYNEQFF. The CDR3 DNA follows: TGTGCCAGCAGCTCCATTAGCGGGCCTTACAATGAGCAGTTCTTC.

The V call is TRBV5-1, the J call TRBJ2-7; TRBD1 is a possible D gene (6 bases). V was clipped by 6 bases and J by 0 bases, with 13 bases between them. Germline loops: CDR1 SGHRS, CDR2 YFSETQ. The CDR3 consists of 14 residues. Here the CDR3 reads CASKVTGPSYEQYF. For the CDR3, the DNA is TGCGCCAGCAAGGTTACAGGGCCCTCCTACGAGCAGTACTTC.